These 17 T cell receptor beta chains share one sample of origin, sequenced in a study of blood T cell repertoires in COVID-19. Method: immunoSEQ multiplex PCR; TCRdb's copy keeps in-frame clones and lacks some. The top ten clones hold 12% of a sample with about 60,000 clones, 84% of them seen once. The sequenced sample was peripheral blood. Source of these receptors: a human donor in a cohort sampled during active COVID-19.

This chain links TRBV27 with TRBJ2-6, with a weak D call TRBD1 (6 bases). CDR1 MNHEY and CDR2 SMNVEV come from the germline V gene (reference sequence). The length of the CDR3 is 16 residues. V lost 3 bases and J 2 bases, leaving 11 bases between the germline ends. Here the CDR3 DNA reads TGTGCCAGCAGTTTTATGGGGGCAGCTGGGGCCAACGTCCTGACTTTC. As protein: CASSFMGAAGANVLTF. Filled out from reference TRBV27 and TRBJ2-6, the complete variable domain reads EAQVTQNPRYLITVTGKKLTVTCSQNMNHEYMSWYRQDPGLGLRQIYYSMNVEVTDKGDVPEGYKVSRKEKRNFPLILESPSPNQTSLYFCASSFMGAAGANVLTFGAGSRLTVL.

Of note for this clone: The same CDR3 also results from other DNA sequences found in this sample. The chain is built from TRBV4-2 and TRBJ1-2; the D gene is possibly TRBD1 (6 bases). V was pared by 6 bases and J by 0 bases, with 20 bases between. Germline CDR1 LGHNA, CDR2 YNFKEQ. The CDR3 runs to 17 residues. CDR3 region: CASRPRVGGGSNYGYTF. In nucleotides, the CDR3 is TGTGCCAGCAGACCTCGGGTAGGGGGGGGGTCTAACTATGGCTACACCTTC.

The chain carries TRBV6-1 and TRBJ2-1; TRBD2 aligns across 9 bases. CDR1 MNHNS and CDR2 SASEGT come from the germline V gene. After removal of 3 bases from V and 6 bases from J, the junction contained 9 bases not matched to a gene. The CDR3 is 16 residues long. The CDR3 is CASSDPGTSRRNEQFF. CDR3 coding DNA: TGTGCCAGCAGTGACCCCGGGACTAGCCGGCGCAATGAGCAGTTCTTC.

For the CDR3, the DNA is TGTGCCAGTACGGACTCTGCTCCGGATACGCAGTATTTT. Amino acids: CASTDSAPDTQYF. The rearrangement joins TRBV19 to TRBJ2-3, with D tentatively TRBD2 (5 bases). This CDR3 region has 13 residues. The germline V gene has CDR1 LNHDA and CDR2 SQIVND (reference sequence). Trimming took 7 bases from V and 6 from J, leaving 14 bases between them.

This CDR3 is CASSPYGTEAFF. In DNA, the CDR3 is TGTGCCAGTAGTCCCTATGGTACCGAAGCTTTCTTT. This chain uses TRBV19 with TRBJ1-1; D is ambiguous. Trimming stripped 5 bases from V and 8 bases from J, with 12 bases between. The CDR3 extends over 12 amino acids. From germline, CDR1 is LNHDA and CDR2 SQIVND (reference sequence).

The chain carries TRBV4-1 and TRBJ1-6; 7 bases fit TRBD1. CDR3 length: 15 amino acids. The V segment lost 6 bases and the J segment 4 bases; nucleotides outside the gene matches: 6. The germline CDR1 and CDR2 sequences are MGHRA and YSYEKL. For the CDR3, the DNA is TGCGCCAGCAGTTCTCAGACAGGGTATAATTCACCCCTCCACTTT. This gives the protein CASSSQTGYNSPLHF.

The V call is TRBV7-2, the J call TRBJ1-2, with a possible D match to TRBD1 (6 bases). Germline lookup yields CDR1 SGHTA and CDR2 FQGNSA. This CDR3 is 17 amino acids long. V was shortened by 2 bases and J by 4 bases, with 20 bases between the two germline ends. CDR3 in amino acids: CASSLLPRGSTGYGYTF. CDR3 coding DNA: TGTGCCAGCAGCTTACTTCCCAGGGGATCCACCGGCTATGGCTACACCTTC.

The rearrangement uses TRBV5-1 and TRBJ2-7; D is perhaps TRBD1 (8 bases). This CDR3 region has 14 residues. Germline CDR1 SGHRS, CDR2 YFSETQ. V was shortened by 3 bases and J by 2 bases, with 12 bases between the two germline ends. The CDR3 here is CASSWGGQAYEQYF. The CDR3 nucleotides are TGCGCCAGCAGCTGGGGGGGACAGGCCTACGAGCAGTACTTC.

A word on this clone: One end of the junction fails to match germline, which may point to a read error. The chain employs TRBV4-3 and TRBJ1-2; tentative D call: TRBD1 (6 bases). The CDR3 covers 16 residues. The germline CDR1 and CDR2 sequences are LGHNA and YSLEER. CDR3 DNA sequence: TGCGCCCGCAGCCCGGGGCGGGGGGGGGCCTCCTATGGCTACACCTTC. This sequence encodes CARSPGRGGASYGYTF.

This chain uses TRBV19 with TRBJ2-7; D not resolved. The CDR3 runs to 14 residues. Germline loops: CDR1 LNHDA, CDR2 SQIVND (reference sequence). V lost 5 bases to trimming and J lost 2 bases, with 13 bases between them. The CDR3 DNA is TGTGCCAGTAGTCTTACCACCCCGGCCTACGAGCAGTACTTC. Its translation is CASSLTTPAYEQYF.

The chain is built from TRBV19 and TRBJ2-2, with 8 bases matching TRBD2. With 7 bases clipped from V and 2 bases from J, the junction kept 6 bases outside the gene matches. CDR3 length: 15 residues. Germline CDR1 is LNHDA and CDR2 is SQIVND (reference sequence). The CDR3 DNA sequence: TGTGCCAGTACTAGGACTAGCAGTAACACCGGGGAGCTGTTTTTT. This codes for CASTRTSSNTGELFF.

The chain links TRBV12-3 or TRBV12-4 to TRBJ1-2, with D perhaps TRBD1 (5 bases). The CDR3 loop spans 12 amino acids. With 5 bases removed from V and 2 bases from J, the gap between germline ends came to 6 bases. The CDR3 protein is CASSAGNYGYTF. CDR3 sequence (DNA): TGTGCCAGCAGTGCAGGGAACTATGGCTACACCTTC.

The table lists this clone with a few counts. J is TRBJ1-2 and V is TRBV7-9, with 9 bases lining up with TRBD1. The junction had 12 bases not matched to a gene; V was cut back by 3 bases and J by 7 bases. The CDR3 runs 16 residues. From germline, CDR1 is SEHNR and CDR2 FQNEAQ (reference sequence). Here the CDR3 DNA reads TGTGCCAGCAGCTTGGACAGGGGCCTACAAGTTGTTGGCTACACCTTC. Translation gives CASSLDRGLQVVGYTF.

This clone has only one observation. The rearrangement uses TRBV12-3 or TRBV12-4 and TRBJ1-2; 10 bases match TRBD1. J was trimmed by 8 bases and V by 6 bases; bases with no gene match: 6. This CDR3 has 13 residues. The CDR3 coding sequence is TGTGCCAGCAGAAGACAGGGGGCGCGGGGCTACACCTTC. It encodes CASRRQGARGYTF.

The chain is built from TRBV27 and TRBJ2-2; D uncertain. V shed 2 bases and J shed 7 bases, with 5 bases lying between them. The germline CDR1 and CDR2 sequences are MNHEY and SMNVEV (reference sequence). The CDR3 is made up of 12 amino acids. The CDR3 region is CASSLPGGELFF. CDR3 sequence (DNA): TGTGCCAGCAGTTTACCGGGCGGGGAGCTGTTTTTT.

This clone came up once. The rearrangement uses TRBV2 and TRBJ1-4, with D hard to call. Germline lookup yields CDR1 SNHLY and CDR2 FYNNEI. V lost 2 bases, J lost 8 bases, and 15 bases lay in between. This CDR3 is built from 15 residues. The CDR3 region is CASSELKGWEEKLFF. DNA of the CDR3: TGTGCCAGCAGTGAATTAAAAGGGTGGGAGGAAAAACTGTTTTTT.

This clone was counted between two and nine times. This chain connects TRBV5-5 to TRBJ2-2, with D possibly TRBD2 on 6 matching bases. Germline V gives CDR1 SGHKS, CDR2 YYEKEE (reference sequence). The length of the CDR3 is 14 residues. Deletions cut 2 bases from V and 3 bases from J, with 8 bases between. CDR3 sequence: CASSFGGHTGELFF. CDR3 sequence (DNA): TGTGCCAGCAGCTTCGGGGGACACACCGGGGAGCTGTTTTTT.